This T cell receptor beta chain stems from a study of human T cells and chemical hapten exposure. About the study: Per-sample TCR yield variation was attributed mainly to small pooled library volume differences. Study-level points and caveats: The number of TCRs above 1 in 1000 frequency did not change after DPC sensitization.

Individual cDNA molecules received unique molecular identifiers in the library. In the authors' methods: Sample TCR totals centred on a median of around 92,000, ranging about 20,000 to 700,000. Using its own MiXCR run on the reads, TCRdb lists one record per CDR3 protein. It is TCRdb's table, rather than the study itself, that gives the V and J calls and clone size. The sample has 95,000 to 150,000 distinct CDR3 sequences, approximately 9.3% seen once. Many counts were recorded for this clonotype. Its antigen is not known. Sequencing started from total RNA isolated from unfractionated whole blood. With 0 bases removed from V and 0 bases from J, the gap between germline ends came to 5 bases. CDR3 length: 14 amino acids. Germline V lookup: CDR1 MGHRA, CDR2 YSYEKL.

This sequence originates from a human donor in good health. Some clones in this sample may be carry-over from other donors' samples. The chain links TRBV4-1 to TRBJ1-1; D ambiguous. The sequenced sample was whole blood. The CDR3 DNA follows: TGCGCCAGCAGCCAAGAAGATCTGAACACTGAAGCTTTCTTT. This gives the protein CASSQEDLNTEAFF.